This is a list of T cell receptor beta chains from one sample in a study of blood T cell repertoires in COVID-19. Some clones are missing from TCRdb's copy, which holds only in-frame ones; the method was immunoSEQ multiplex PCR. The sample comprises some 150,000 clones, approximately 86% of which are singletons, and approximately 4.1% rests with the top ten. The specimen sequenced was peripheral blood. The receptors derive from a woman aged 60 to 75 who had recovered from COVID-19. The CDR3 runs from the conserved cysteine through the conserved F or W. Each record gives: D gene, J gene, V gene, CDR3 protein, CDR3 DNA. D genes are given only for firm matches.

D gene: NA
J gene: TRBJ2-3
V gene: TRBV18
CDR3 protein: CASSTSTDTQYF
CDR3 DNA: TGTGCCAGCTCAACTAGCACAGATACGCAGTATTTT

D gene: NA
J gene: TRBJ2-7
V gene: TRBV19
CDR3 protein: CASSIDRTKEQYF
CDR3 DNA: TGTGCCAGTAGTATCGACAGGACGAAGGAGCAGTACTTC

D gene: NA
J gene: TRBJ2-7
V gene: TRBV28
CDR3 protein: CASNLGGQSSYEQYF
CDR3 DNA: TGTGCCAGCAACCTCGGCGGACAGTCCTCCTACGAGCAGTACTTC

D gene: NA
J gene: TRBJ2-5
V gene: TRBV5-6
CDR3 protein: CASSSGQGGETQYF
CDR3 DNA: TGTGCCAGCAGCTCCGGACAGGGAGGGGAGACCCAGTACTTC

D gene: TRBD1
J gene: TRBJ2-1
V gene: TRBV7-9
CDR3 protein: CASSPKGTGYYNEQFF
CDR3 DNA: TGTGCCAGCAGCCCCAAGGGGACAGGGTACTACAATGAGCAGTTCTTC

D gene: NA
J gene: TRBJ2-3
V gene: TRBV3-1/TRBV3-2
CDR3 protein: CASKIGTLDTDTQYF
CDR3 DNA: TGTGCCAGCAAGATCGGGACTCTAGACACAGATACGCAGTATTTT

D gene: NA
J gene: TRBJ2-5
V gene: TRBV5-1
CDR3 protein: CASSPDTGRTQYF
CDR3 DNA: TGCGCCAGCAGCCCAGACACGGGAAGGACCCAGTACTTC

D gene: NA
J gene: TRBJ1-6
V gene: TRBV11-2
CDR3 protein: CASSLDRATTSPLHF
CDR3 DNA: TGTGCCAGCAGCTTAGATCGCGCAACCACTTCACCCCTCCACTTT

D gene: TRBD2
J gene: TRBJ2-5
V gene: TRBV4-2
CDR3 protein: CASSQGAGGQETQYF
CDR3 DNA: TGTGCCAGCAGCCAAGGTGCGGGGGGGCAAGAGACCCAGTACTTC

D gene: TRBD2
J gene: TRBJ2-2
V gene: TRBV27
CDR3 protein: CASSSLAGGPTGELFF
CDR3 DNA: TGTGCCAGCAGTTCACTAGCGGGGGGGCCCACCGGGGAGCTGTTTTTT

D gene: TRBD1
J gene: TRBJ2-1
V gene: TRBV18
CDR3 protein: CASSPLGGGYNEQFF
CDR3 DNA: TGTGCCAGCTCACCACTAGGGGGCGGCTACAATGAGCAGTTCTTC

D gene: TRBD1
J gene: TRBJ1-2
V gene: TRBV2
CDR3 protein: CASEVERGQMDYGYTF
CDR3 DNA: TGTGCCAGCGAGGTCGAGAGGGGGCAAATGGACTATGGCTACACCTTC

D gene: TRBD1
J gene: TRBJ1-2
V gene: TRBV7-9
CDR3 protein: CASSPGQGNYGYTF
CDR3 DNA: TGTGCCAGCAGCCCAGGACAGGGTAACTATGGCTACACCTTC

D gene: TRBD1
J gene: TRBJ2-7
V gene: TRBV28
CDR3 protein: CASSFDWTGRTYEQYF
CDR3 DNA: TGTGCCAGCAGTTTTGATTGGACAGGGCGCACCTACGAGCAGTACTTC

D gene: NA
J gene: TRBJ2-2
V gene: TRBV6-5
CDR3 protein: CASSPRVGTGELFF
CDR3 DNA: TGTGCCAGCAGTCCCCGGGTTGGGACCGGGGAGCTGTTTTTT

D gene: TRBD1
J gene: TRBJ2-2
V gene: TRBV5-1
CDR3 protein: CASTLGTANTGELFF
CDR3 DNA: TGCGCCAGTACCCTGGGGACAGCTAACACCGGGGAGCTGTTTTTT

D gene: NA
J gene: TRBJ1-4
V gene: TRBV19
CDR3 protein: CASSGQYNEKLFF
CDR3 DNA: TGTGCCAGTAGTGGACAGTATAATGAAAAACTGTTTTTT